What follows is one T cell receptor beta chain and its context. These data originate in a study of CD8+CD57+ T cells in acquired aplastic anemia. The CDR3 is 12 residues long. After removal of 5 bases from V and 12 bases from J, the junction contained 8 bases not matched to a gene. Looked up from germline, CDR1 is WNHNN and CDR2 is SYGVQD (reference sequence). The authors sequenced patients whose flow cytometry had shown CD8+CD57+ cell expansion. Investigators profiled TCR beta VDJ and CDR3 from genomic DNA template. In TCRdb, the reads were re-called with MiXCR into one record per CDR3 protein. The sample consists of about 200,000 distinct CDR3 sequences, more than 55% of them appearing once.

V gene TRBV10-1 combines with J gene TRBJ1-2; 8 nucleotides align to TRBD1. The TCR comes from a human donor with aplastic anemia. Sequences were obtained from sorted CD4+, CD8+, or CD8+CD57+ T cells (not recorded which) from PBMCs. The CDR3 nucleotides are TGCGCCAGCAGTACACCGACAGGGGCCCACACCTTC. It translates to CASSTPTGAHTF.